This T cell receptor (beta chain) was identified in a study of OX40 agonist ivuxolimab in advanced cancers. Study at large: The treatment was a fully human IgG2 OX40 agonist, ivuxolimab. Partial responses were recorded for three patients, including one with hepatocellular carcinoma and two with cutaneous melanoma. Study-wide results and limits: More expanded clones were found, on average, in CD8+ than in CD4+ T cells. Partial responders at 0.1-3.0 mg/kg showed near-lowest clonal expansion.

Germline V gene sequence: CDR1 MRHNA, CDR2 SNTAGT. V gave up 4 bases and J gave up 5 bases; unmatched junction bases: 6. The length of the CDR3 is 15 residues. Assay: immunoSEQ multiplex PCR; the TCRdb copy retains only in-frame clones and omits some. The table includes about 91,000 clones, roughly 85% detected once. Of note for this clone: Its antigen is not known.

The sequences come from CD4+ or CD8+ T cells sorted from blood, collected in a trial of the OX40 agonist ivuxolimab. This chain uses TRBV6-4 with TRBJ2-1; 9 nucleotides agree with TRBD1. This sequence was found in an adult with an advanced solid tumor such as melanoma, head and neck, liver or kidney cancer. CDR3 in amino acids: CASSANRGQDNEQFF. CDR3 sequence (DNA): TGTGCCAGCAGTGCGAACAGGGGGCAGGACAATGAGCAGTTCTTC.